This T cell receptor (beta chain) was profiled in a study of blood T cell repertoires in COVID-19. The overall study: Both acute and convalescent COVID-19 samples were obtained from the United States, Italy and Spain. T cells, B-cell-depleted T cells, or PBMCs provided the cDNA or gDNA that served as material.

The germline V and J ends were trimmed by 2 bases and 5 bases, with 9 bases remaining between them. Germline-derived CDR1 and CDR2 are SEHNR and FQNEAQ (reference sequence). CDR3 length: 13 residues. In the authors' workflow: Reference gene primer amplification in the assay estimated nucleated cell counts. Sequencing was performed with immunoSEQ multiplex PCR; in TCRdb, only in-frame clones are kept and a portion is missing. That table supplies the V and J calls and clone size; D and trimming were determined from the DNA. The data hold 200,000 to 300,000 clones, with approximately 83% observed a single time.

The receptor comes from a woman aged 30 to 39 who had recovered from COVID-19. Sequenced input: peripheral blood. This rearrangement joins TRBV7-9 to TRBJ1-1; no clear D. The CDR3 region is CASSLLDGTEAFF. For the CDR3, the DNA is TGTGCCAGCAGCTTACTAGATGGTACTGAAGCTTTCTTT.